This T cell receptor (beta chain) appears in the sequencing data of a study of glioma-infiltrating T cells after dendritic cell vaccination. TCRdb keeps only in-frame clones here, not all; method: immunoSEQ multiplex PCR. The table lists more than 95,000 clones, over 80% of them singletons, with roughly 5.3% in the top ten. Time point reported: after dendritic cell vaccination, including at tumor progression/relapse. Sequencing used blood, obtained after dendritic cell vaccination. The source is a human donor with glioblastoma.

CDR3 residues: CASSLGTGGGEKLFF. The CDR3 DNA reads as TGCGCCAGCAGCTTGGGGACAGGGGGAGGTGAAAAACTGTTTTTT. This chain joins TRBV5-1 and TRBJ1-4; TRBD1 matches 10 bases. Germline V gene lookup returns CDR1 SGHRS and CDR2 YFSETQ. The CDR3 has 15 amino acids. Trimming took 0 bases from V and 7 from J; bases not matched to a gene: 3.